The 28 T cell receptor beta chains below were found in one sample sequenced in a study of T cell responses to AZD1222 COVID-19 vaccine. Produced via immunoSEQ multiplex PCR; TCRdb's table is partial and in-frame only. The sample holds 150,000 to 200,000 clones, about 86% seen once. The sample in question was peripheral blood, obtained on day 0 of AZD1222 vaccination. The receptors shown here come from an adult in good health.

The DNA of the CDR3 is TGTGCCACCAGCAGAGATCTGACAGTTCAAGAGACCCAGTACTTC. It is translated as CATSRDLTVQETQYF. The chain combines TRBV15 with TRBJ2-5; TRBD1 is a possible D gene (5 bases). Trimming cost V 0 bases and J 2 bases, with 10 bases left between them. Germline V gene data show CDR1 as LNHNV and CDR2 as YYDKDF (reference sequence). The CDR3 loop spans 15 amino acids.

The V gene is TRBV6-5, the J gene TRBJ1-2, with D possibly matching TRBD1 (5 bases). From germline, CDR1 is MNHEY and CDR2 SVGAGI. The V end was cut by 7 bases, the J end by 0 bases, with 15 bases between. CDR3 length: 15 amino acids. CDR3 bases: TGTGCCAGCATTCCAGATCCGGGACCTAACTATGGCTACACCTTC. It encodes CASIPDPGPNYGYTF.

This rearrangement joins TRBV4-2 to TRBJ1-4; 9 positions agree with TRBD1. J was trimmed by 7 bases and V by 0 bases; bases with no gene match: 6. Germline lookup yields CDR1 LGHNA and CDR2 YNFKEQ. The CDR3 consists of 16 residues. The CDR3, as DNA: TGTGCCAGCAGCCAAGAGGGGACAGGGCTCGGTGAAAAACTGTTTTTT. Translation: CASSQEGTGLGEKLFF.

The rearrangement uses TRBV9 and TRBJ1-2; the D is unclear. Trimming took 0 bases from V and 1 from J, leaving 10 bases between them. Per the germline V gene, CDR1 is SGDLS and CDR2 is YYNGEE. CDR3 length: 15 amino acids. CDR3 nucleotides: TGTGCCAGCAGCGTAGAGCCAGCAGTTAACTATGGCTACACCTTC. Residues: CASSVEPAVNYGYTF.

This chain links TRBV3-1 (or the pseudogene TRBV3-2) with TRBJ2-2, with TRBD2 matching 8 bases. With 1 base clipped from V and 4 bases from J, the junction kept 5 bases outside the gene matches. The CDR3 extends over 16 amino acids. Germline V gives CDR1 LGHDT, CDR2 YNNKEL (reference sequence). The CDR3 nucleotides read TGTGCCAGCAGCCAAGCTAGCGGGCTAGGCACCGGGGAGCTGTTTTTT. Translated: CASSQASGLGTGELFF.

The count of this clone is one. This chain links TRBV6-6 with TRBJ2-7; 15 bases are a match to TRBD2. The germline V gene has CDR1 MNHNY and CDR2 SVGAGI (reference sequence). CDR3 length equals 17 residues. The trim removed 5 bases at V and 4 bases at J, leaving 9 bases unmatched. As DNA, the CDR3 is TGTGCCAGCAGTCTCCCGGGACTAGCGGGGGGCGGTTACGAGCAGTACTTC. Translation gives CASSLPGLAGGGYEQYF.

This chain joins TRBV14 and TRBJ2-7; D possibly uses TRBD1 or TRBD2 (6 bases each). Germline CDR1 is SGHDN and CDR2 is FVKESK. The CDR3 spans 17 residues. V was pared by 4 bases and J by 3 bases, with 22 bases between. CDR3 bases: TGTGCCAGCAGCCCCTTATTAAGGCGGGACACAAGCTACGAGCAGTACTTC. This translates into CASSPLLRRDTSYEQYF.

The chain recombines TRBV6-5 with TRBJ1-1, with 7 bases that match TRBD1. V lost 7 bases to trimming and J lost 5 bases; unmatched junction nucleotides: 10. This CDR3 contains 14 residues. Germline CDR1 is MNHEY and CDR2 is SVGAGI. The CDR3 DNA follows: TGTGCCAGCAAACTGCAGGGGGTGAGGACTGAAGCTTTCTTT. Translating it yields CASKLQGVRTEAFF.

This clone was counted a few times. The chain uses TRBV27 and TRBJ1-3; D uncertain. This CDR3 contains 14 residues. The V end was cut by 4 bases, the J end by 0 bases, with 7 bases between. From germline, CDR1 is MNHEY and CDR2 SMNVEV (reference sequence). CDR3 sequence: CASSSWSSGNTIYF. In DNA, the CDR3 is TGTGCCAGCAGTTCCTGGAGCTCTGGAAACACCATATATTTT.

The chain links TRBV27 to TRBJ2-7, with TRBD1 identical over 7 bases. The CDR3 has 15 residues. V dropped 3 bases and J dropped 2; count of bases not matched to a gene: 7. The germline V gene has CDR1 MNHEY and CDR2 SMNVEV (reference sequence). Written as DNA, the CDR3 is TGTGCCAGCAGTTTGGACAGGTTGACAACCTACGAGCAGTACTTC. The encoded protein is CASSLDRLTTYEQYF.

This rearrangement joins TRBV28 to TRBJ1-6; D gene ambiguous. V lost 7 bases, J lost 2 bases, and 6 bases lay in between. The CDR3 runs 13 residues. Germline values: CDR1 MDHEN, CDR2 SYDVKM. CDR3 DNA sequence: TGTGCCAGCACCGCCCCCTATAATTCACCCCTCCACTTT. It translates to CASTAPYNSPLHF.

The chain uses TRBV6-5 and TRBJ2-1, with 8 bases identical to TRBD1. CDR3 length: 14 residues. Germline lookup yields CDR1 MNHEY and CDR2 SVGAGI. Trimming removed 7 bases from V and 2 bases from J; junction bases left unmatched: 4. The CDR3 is CASNDRGTYNEQFF. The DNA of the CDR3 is TGTGCCAGCAACGACAGGGGAACCTACAATGAGCAGTTCTTC.

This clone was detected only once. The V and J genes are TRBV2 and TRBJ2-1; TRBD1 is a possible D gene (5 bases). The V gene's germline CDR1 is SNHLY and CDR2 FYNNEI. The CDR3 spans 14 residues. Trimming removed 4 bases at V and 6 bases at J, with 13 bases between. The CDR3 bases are TGTGCCAGCAGTGGTTTACAGGCAGGCAATGAGCAGTTCTTC. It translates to CASSGLQAGNEQFF.

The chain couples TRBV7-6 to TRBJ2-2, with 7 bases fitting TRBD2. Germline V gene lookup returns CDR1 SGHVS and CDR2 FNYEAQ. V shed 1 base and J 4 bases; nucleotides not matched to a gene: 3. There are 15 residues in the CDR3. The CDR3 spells CASSLEGLLTGELFF. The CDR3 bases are TGTGCCAGCAGCTTAGAGGGACTACTCACCGGGGAGCTGTTTTTT.

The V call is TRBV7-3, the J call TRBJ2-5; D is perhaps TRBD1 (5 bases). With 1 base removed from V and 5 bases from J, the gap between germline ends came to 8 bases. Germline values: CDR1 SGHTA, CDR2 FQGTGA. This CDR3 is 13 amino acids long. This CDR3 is CASSLNRMETQYF. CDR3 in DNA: TGTGCCAGCAGCTTAAACAGGATGGAGACCCAGTACTTC.

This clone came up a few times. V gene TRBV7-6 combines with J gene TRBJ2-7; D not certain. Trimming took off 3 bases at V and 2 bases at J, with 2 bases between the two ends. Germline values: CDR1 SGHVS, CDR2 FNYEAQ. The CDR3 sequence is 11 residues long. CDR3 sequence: CASSFPYEQYF. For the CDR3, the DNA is TGTGCCAGCAGCTTCCCCTACGAGCAGTACTTC.

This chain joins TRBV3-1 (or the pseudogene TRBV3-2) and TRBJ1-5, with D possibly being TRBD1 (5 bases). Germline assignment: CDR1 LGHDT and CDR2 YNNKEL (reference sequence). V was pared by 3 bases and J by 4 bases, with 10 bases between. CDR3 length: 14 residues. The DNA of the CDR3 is TGTGCCAGCAGCCATGGGGCCGGAAATCAGCCCCAGCATTTT. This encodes CASSHGAGNQPQHF.

DNA for the CDR3: TGTGCCTGGATGCGGGTCGGGATTTACGAGCAGTACTTC. Residues: CAWMRVGIYEQYF. The chain has TRBV30 and TRBJ2-7, with D possibly matching TRBD2 (5 bases). V shed 4 bases and J shed 4 bases, with 14 bases lying between them. This CDR3 comprises 13 residues. Germline CDR1 and CDR2: GTSNPN and SVGIG (reference sequence).

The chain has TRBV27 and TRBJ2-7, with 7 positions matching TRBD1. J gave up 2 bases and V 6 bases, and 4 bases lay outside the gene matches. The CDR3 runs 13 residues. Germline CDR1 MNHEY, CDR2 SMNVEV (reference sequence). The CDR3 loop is CASRQGRAYEQYF. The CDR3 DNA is TGTGCCAGCAGACAGGGGCGAGCCTACGAGCAGTACTTC.

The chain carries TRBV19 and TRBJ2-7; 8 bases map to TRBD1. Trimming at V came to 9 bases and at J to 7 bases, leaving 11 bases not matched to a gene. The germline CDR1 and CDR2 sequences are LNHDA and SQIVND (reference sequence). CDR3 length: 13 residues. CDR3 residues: CASRTGRSGEQYF. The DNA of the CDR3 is TGTGCCAGCCGGACAGGGAGGTCGGGGGAGCAGTACTTC.

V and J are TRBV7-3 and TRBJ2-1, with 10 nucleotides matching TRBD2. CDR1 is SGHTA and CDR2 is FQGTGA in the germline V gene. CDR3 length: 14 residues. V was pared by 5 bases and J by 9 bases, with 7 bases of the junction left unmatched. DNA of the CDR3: TGTGCCAGCAGCCCCGGGGTAGCGGGGGGTGAGCAGTTCTTC. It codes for CASSPGVAGGEQFF.

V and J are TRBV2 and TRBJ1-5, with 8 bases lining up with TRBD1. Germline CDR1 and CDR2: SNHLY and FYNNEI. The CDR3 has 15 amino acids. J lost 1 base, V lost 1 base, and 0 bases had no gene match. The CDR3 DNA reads TGTGCCAGCAGTGAAGGGACAGGGAGCAATCAGCCCCAGCATTTT. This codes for CASSEGTGSNQPQHF.

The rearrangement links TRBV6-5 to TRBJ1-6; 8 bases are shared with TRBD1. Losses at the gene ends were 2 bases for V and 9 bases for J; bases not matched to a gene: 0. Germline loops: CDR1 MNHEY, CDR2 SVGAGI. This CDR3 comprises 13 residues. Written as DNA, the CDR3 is TGTGCCAGCAGTTACGGACAGGGTTCACCCCTCCACTTT. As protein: CASSYGQGSPLHF.

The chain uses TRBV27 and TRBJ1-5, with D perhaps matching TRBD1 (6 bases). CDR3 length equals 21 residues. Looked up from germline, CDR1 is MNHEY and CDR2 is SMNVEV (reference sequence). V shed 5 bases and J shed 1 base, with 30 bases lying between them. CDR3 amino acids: CASSPCRDTMRQLLSNQPQHF. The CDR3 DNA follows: TGTGCCAGCAGTCCGTGCCGGGACACTATGCGCCAGTTATTAAGCAATCAGCCCCAGCATTTT.

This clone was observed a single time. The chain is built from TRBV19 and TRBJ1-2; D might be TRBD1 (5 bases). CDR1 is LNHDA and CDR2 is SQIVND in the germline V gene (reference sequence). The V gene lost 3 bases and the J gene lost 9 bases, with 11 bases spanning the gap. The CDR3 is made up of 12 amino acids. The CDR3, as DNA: TGTGCCAGTAGTATTGAGGGGCGAAGCTACACCTTC. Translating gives CASSIEGRSYTF.

Here the CDR3 reads CASSEGGTVNQPQHF. The CDR3 nucleotides read TGTGCCAGCAGTGAAGGGGGGACAGTCAATCAGCCCCAGCATTTT. The chain combines TRBV6-1 with TRBJ1-5; TRBD1 agrees at 7 bases. The CDR3 consists of 15 residues. Germline-derived CDR1 and CDR2 are MNHNS and SASEGT. With V trimmed by 1 base and J by 3 bases, 3 bases remained unmatched.

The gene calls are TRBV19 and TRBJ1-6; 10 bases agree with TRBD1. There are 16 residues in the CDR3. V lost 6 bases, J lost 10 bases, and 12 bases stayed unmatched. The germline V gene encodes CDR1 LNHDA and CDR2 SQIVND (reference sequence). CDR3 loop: CASSPPQRDRGSPLHF. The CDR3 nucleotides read TGTGCCAGTAGCCCCCCCCAGAGGGACAGGGGCTCACCCCTCCACTTT.

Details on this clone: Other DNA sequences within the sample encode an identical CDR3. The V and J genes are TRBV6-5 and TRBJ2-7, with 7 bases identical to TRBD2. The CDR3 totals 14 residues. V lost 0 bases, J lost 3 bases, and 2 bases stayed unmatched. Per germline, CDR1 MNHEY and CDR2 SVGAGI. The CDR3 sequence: CASSYSRGSYEQYF. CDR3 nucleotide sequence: TGTGCCAGCAGTTACTCGCGCGGGAGCTACGAGCAGTACTTC.